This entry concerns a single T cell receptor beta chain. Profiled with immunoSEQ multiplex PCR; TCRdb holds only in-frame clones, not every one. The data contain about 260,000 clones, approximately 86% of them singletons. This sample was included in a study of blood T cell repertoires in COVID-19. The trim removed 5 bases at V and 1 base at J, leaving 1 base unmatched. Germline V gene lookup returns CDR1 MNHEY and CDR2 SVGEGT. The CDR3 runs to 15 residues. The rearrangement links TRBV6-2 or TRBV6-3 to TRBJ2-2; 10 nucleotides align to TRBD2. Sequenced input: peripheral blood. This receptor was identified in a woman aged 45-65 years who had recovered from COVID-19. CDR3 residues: CASSRTSGNTGELFF. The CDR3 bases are TGTGCCAGCAGTCGGACTAGCGGGAACACCGGGGAGCTGTTTTTT.